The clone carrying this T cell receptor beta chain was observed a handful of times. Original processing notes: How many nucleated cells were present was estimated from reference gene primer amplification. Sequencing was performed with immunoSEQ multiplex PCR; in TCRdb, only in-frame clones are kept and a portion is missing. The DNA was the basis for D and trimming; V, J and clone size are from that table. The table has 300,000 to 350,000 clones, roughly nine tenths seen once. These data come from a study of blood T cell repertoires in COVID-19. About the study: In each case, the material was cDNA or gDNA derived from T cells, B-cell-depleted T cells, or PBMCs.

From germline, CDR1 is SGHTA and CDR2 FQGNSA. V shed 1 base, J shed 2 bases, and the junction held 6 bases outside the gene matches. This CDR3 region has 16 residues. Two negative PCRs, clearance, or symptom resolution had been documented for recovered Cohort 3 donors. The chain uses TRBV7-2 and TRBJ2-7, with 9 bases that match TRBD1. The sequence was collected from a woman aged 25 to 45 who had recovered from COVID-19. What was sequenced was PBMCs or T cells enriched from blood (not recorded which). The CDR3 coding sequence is TGTGCCAGCAGCTTAGACGGGACAGGGACCCCCTACGAGCAGTACTTC. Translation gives CASSLDGTGTPYEQYF.